The rows below give T cell receptor beta chains drawn from one sample of a study of cytomegalovirus exposure and HLA in healthy donors. Sequenced by immunoSEQ multiplex PCR; TCRdb stores in-frame clones only, minus some. This sample has 150,000 to 250,000 clones; 75% to 85% occur once, and the top ten carry over 5%. The specimen sequenced was PBMCs. These receptors all stem from a woman aged 45 to 65 in good health and CMV-seropositive. The conserved cysteine and the conserved F or W are not part of the CDR3 here. Rows may omit the clone size; those that give it use once, few, many or a size class.

j_gene | v_gene | abundance | CDR3aa
TRBJ2-3 | TRBV5-5 | NA | ASSGTGGTDTQY
TRBJ1-2 | TRBV18 | NA | ASSPGATNYGYT
TRBJ1-4 | TRBV28 | NA | ASSSRDEKLF
TRBJ2-4 | TRBV10-2 | once | ASSERAGIAKNSQY
TRBJ2-5 | TRBV7-9 | NA | ASSLHTVQETQY
TRBJ2-6 | TRBV30 | NA | AVDWTASGANGLT
TRBJ2-2 | TRBV27 | NA | ASSFSGLAGGTGELF
TRBJ2-3 | TRBV18 | NA | ASSPRGSTDTQY
TRBJ1-2 | TRBV28 | NA | ASSLVWGRGYGYT
TRBJ1-2 | TRBV28 | NA | ASRSTSQGYYGYT
TRBJ1-2 | TRBV27 | NA | ASTTGGYGYT